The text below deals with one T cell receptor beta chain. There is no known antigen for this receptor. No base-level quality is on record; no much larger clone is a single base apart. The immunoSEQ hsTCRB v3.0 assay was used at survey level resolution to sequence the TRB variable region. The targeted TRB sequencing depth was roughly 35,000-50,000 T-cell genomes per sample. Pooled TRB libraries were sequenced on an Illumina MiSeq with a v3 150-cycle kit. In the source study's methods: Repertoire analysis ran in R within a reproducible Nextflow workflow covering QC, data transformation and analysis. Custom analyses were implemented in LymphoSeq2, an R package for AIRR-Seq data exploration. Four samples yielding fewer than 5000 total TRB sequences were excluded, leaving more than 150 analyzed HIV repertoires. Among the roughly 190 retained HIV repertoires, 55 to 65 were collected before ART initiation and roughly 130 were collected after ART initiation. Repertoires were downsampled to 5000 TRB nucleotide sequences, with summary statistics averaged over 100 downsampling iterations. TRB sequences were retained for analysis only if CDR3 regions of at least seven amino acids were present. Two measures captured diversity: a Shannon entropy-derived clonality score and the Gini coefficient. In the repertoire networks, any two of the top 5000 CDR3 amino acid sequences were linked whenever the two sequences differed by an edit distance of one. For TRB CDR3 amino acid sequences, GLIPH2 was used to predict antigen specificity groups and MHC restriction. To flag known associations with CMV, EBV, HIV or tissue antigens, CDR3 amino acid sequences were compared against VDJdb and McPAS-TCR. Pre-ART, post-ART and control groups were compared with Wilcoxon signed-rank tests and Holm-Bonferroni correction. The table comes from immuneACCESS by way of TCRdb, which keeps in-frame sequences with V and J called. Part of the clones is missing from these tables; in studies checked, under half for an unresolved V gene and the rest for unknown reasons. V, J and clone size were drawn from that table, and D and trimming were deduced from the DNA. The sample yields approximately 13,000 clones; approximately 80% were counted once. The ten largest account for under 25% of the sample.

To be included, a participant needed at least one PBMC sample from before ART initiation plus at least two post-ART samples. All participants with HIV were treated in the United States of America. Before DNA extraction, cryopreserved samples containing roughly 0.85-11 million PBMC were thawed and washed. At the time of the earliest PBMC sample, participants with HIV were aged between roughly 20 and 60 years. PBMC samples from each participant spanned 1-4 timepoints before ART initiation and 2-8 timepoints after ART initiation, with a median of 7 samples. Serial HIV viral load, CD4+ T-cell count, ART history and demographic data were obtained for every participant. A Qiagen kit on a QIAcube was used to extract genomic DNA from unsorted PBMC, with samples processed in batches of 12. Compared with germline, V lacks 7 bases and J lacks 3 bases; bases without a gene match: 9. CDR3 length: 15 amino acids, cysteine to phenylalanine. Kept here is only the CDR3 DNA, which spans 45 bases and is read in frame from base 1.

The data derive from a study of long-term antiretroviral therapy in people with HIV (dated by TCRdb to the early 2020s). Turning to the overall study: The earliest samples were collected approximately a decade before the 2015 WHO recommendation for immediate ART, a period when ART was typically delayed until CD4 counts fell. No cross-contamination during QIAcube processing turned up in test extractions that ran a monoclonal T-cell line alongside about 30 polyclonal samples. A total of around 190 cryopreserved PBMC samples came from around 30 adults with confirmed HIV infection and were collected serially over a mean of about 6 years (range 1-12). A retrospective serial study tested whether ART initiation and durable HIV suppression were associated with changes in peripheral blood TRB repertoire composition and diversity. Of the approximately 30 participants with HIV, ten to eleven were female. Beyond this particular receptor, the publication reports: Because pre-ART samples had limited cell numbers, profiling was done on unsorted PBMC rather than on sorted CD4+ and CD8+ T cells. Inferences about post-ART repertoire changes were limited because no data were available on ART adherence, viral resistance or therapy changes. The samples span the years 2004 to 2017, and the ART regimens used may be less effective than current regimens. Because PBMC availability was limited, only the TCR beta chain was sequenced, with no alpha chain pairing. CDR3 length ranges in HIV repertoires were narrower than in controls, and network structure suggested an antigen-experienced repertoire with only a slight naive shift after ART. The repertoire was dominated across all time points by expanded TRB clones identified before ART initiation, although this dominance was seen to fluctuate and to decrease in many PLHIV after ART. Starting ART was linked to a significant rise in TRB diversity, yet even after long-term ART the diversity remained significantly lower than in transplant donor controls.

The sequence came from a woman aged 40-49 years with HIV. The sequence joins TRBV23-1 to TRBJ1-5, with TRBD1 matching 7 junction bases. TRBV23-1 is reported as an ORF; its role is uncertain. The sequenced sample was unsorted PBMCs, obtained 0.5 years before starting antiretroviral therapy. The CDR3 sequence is CASTKDREINQPQHF. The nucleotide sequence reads TGCGCCAGCACCAAAGACAGGGAGATCAATCAGCCCCAGCATTTT.